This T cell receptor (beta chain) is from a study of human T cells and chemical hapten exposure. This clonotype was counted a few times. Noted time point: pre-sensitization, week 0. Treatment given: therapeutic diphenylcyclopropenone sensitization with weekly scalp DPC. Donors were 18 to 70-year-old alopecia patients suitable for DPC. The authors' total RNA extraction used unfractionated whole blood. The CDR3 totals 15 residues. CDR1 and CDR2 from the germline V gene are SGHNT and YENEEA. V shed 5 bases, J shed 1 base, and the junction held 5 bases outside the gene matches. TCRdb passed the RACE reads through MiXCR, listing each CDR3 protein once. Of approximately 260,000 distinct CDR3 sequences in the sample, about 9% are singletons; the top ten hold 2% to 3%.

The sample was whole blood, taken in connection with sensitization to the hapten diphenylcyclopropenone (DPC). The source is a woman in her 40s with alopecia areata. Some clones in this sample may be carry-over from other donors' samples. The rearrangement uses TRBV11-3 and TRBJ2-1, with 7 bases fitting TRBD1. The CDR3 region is CASSMRQGSYNEQFF. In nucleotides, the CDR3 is TGTGCCAGCAGCATGCGACAGGGATCCTACAATGAGCAGTTCTTC. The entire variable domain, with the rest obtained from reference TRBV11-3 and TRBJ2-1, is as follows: EAGVVQSPRYKIIEKKQPVAFWCNPISGHNTLYWYLQNLGQGPELLIRYENEEAVDDSQLPKDRFSAERLKGVDSTLKIQPAELGDSAVYLCASSMRQGSYNEQFFGPGTRLTVL.